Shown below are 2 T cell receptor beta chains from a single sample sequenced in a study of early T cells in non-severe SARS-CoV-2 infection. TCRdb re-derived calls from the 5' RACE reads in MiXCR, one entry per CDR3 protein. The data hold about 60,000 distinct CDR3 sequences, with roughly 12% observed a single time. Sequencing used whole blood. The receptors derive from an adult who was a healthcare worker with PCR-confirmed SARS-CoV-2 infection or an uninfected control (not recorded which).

In DNA form, the CDR3 reads TGTGCCAGCAGCCTAAACCGGGGACAGGGGAGCTACGAGCAGTACTTC. This gives the protein CASSLNRGQGSYEQYF. This rearrangement joins TRBV3-1 to TRBJ2-7; 10 bases map to TRBD1. Germline lookup yields CDR1 LGHDT and CDR2 YNNKEL (reference sequence). Losses at the gene ends were 4 bases for V and 3 bases for J; bases not matched to a gene: 9. This CDR3 has 16 residues.

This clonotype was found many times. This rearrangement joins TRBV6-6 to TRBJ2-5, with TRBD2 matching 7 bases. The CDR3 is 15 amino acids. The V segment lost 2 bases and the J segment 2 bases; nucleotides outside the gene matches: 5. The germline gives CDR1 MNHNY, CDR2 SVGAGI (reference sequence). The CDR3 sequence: CASSYPQAGQETQYF. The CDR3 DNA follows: TGTGCCAGCAGTTACCCCCAAGCGGGGCAAGAGACCCAGTACTTC.